This T cell receptor beta chain emerged from a study of blood T cell repertoires in COVID-19. The CDR3 totals 15 residues. Per the germline V gene, CDR1 is ENHRY and CDR2 is SYGVKD. Trimming cost V 5 bases and J 1 base; bases outside gene matches: 5. TCRdb keeps only in-frame clones here, not all; method: immunoSEQ multiplex PCR. The data hold 350,000 to 450,000 clones, with around 84% observed a single time. The sequenced sample was peripheral blood. This sequence was found in a woman younger than 30 with acute or convalescent COVID-19. The rearrangement uses TRBV10-3 and TRBJ1-5; TRBD1 matches at 7 bases. CDR3 in DNA: TGTGCCATCAGTTCCCGGGACAGCAGCAATCAGCCCCAGCATTTT. Its protein product is CAISSRDSSNQPQHF.